This T cell receptor (beta chain) stems from a study of blood T cell repertoires in COVID-19. Study details: Italy, Spain and the United States were the sources of the convalescent and acute COVID-19 samples. PBMCs, B-cell-depleted T cells, or T cells were the source of the cDNA or gDNA that made up the material.

The junction had 17 bases not matched to a gene; V was cut back by 9 bases and J by 9 bases. Germline V gives CDR1 MDHEN, CDR2 SYDVKM. This CDR3 is built from 15 residues. Authors' methods: Estimation of nucleated cell counts was performed using reference gene primer amplification. TCRdb's copy holds only in-frame clones and misses some; the assay was immunoSEQ multiplex PCR. V and J calls and clone size are copied from that table; D and trimming were computed from the DNA. The sample contains 130,000 to 150,000 clones, about 80% of which appear only once. The chain combines TRBV28 with TRBJ2-1, with 7 bases fitting TRBD2. The receptor was isolated from a man in his fifties or sixties with acute or convalescent COVID-19. Sequencing used peripheral blood. CDR3 in DNA: TGTGCCAGTAGCTTTTCCGGGACTAAGATCGGTGAGCAGTTCTTC. This sequence encodes CASSFSGTKIGEQFF.